The subject of this entry is one TCR beta chain. This record belongs to a study of T cell responses to AZD1222 COVID-19 vaccine. The CDR3 extends over 16 amino acids. The junction had 8 bases not matched to a gene; V was cut back by 5 bases and J by 7 bases. The germline V gene encodes CDR1 SEHNR and CDR2 FQNEAQ (reference sequence). Using immunoSEQ multiplex PCR, the repertoire was profiled, and TCRdb retains in-frame clones only, with some absent. The sample contains 100,000 to 150,000 clones, 85% to 90% of which appear only once. The chain carries TRBV7-9 and TRBJ2-1; 13 bases map to TRBD2. This TCR came from an adult in good health. The material sequenced was peripheral blood, taken on day 0 of AZD1222 vaccination. The CDR3 loop is CASSRTSGGTRNEQFF. In nucleotides, the CDR3 is TGTGCCAGCAGCCGGACTAGCGGGGGTACCCGAAATGAGCAGTTCTTC.